These T cell receptor beta chains were read from a single sample in a study of memory CD4+ T cells and cytomegalovirus serostatus. Libraries were prepared by immunoSEQ multiplex PCR; TCRdb keeps only in-frame clonotypes and omits some of them. In the table there are some 50,000 clones, 70% to 75% of which are singletons. Sequenced: memory CD4+ T cells from blood. These receptors came from an adult in good health and CMV-seropositive. CDR3s include the opening cysteine and the closing phenylalanine or tryptophan. A D gene is named only where the DNA matches it firmly. Rows may omit the clone size; those that give it use once, few, many or a size class.

clone_size	v_call	j_call	d_call	cdr3_aa	cdr3_nt
NA	TRBV7-8	TRBJ1-1	NA	CASSLQGGNTEAFF	TGTGCCAGCAGCTTACAGGGAGGGAACACTGAAGCTTTCTTT
NA	TRBV4-2	TRBJ1-2	NA	CASSQDITALKGYGYTF	TGTGCCAGCAGCCAAGATATCACAGCCTTAAAGGGCTATGGCTACACCTTC
NA	TRBV27	TRBJ1-5	NA	CASSLTGLGAIYQPQHF	TGTGCCAGCAGTCTTACAGGGTTGGGGGCTATTTATCAGCCCCAGCATTTT
NA	TRBV5-4	TRBJ1-1	NA	CASSLRLDTEAFF	TGTGCCAGCAGCTTGAGGTTAGACACTGAAGCTTTCTTT
NA	TRBV5-6	TRBJ2-7	TRBD2	CASSLRDSGEIYEQYF	TGTGCCAGCAGCTTGCGTGATAGCGGGGAAATCTACGAGCAGTACTTC
NA	TRBV20-1	TRBJ2-3	NA	CSGLIGDTQYF	TGCAGTGGGCTAATAGGGGATACGCAGTATTTT
NA	TRBV18	TRBJ1-2	NA	CASSPYEIRDNSGYTF	TGTGCCAGCTCACCTTACGAGATCCGGGACAATTCCGGCTACACCTTC
NA	TRBV14	TRBJ2-7	NA	CASSPKGGRGDYEQYF	TGTGCCAGCAGCCCCAAAGGTGGGCGGGGAGATTACGAGCAGTACTTC
NA	TRBV7-3	TRBJ1-1	TRBD1	CASSLGTGENTEAFF	TGTGCCAGCAGCTTAGGGACAGGGGAAAACACTGAAGCTTTCTTT
NA	TRBV5-1	TRBJ2-7	NA	CASSLESGFGYEQYF	TGCGCCAGCAGCTTGGAGTCGGGGTTTGGCTACGAGCAGTACTTC
few	TRBV5-4	TRBJ1-2	NA	CASTIGGESYGYTF	TGTGCCAGCACCATCGGGGGGGAGAGCTATGGCTACACCTTC
NA	TRBV28	TRBJ2-1	NA	CASSPSGGASYNEQFF	TGTGCCAGCAGTCCTTCTGGGGGGGCCTCCTACAATGAGCAGTTCTTC
NA	TRBV10-3	TRBJ1-1	NA	CAIRRQFPFGTEAFF	TGTGCCATCAGAAGACAGTTCCCATTCGGCACTGAAGCTTTCTTT
NA	TRBV7-9	TRBJ2-5	TRBD1	CASSFGTEQETQYF	TGTGCCAGCAGCTTTGGGACAGAACAAGAGACCCAGTACTTC
NA	TRBV9	TRBJ2-5	TRBD1	CASSVRGREETQYF	TGTGCCAGCAGCGTAAGGGGGCGAGAAGAGACCCAGTACTTC
few	TRBV5-6	TRBJ2-7	NA	CASSLANGYYEQYF	TGTGCCAGCAGCTTGGCCAATGGTTACTACGAGCAGTACTTC
NA	TRBV5-1	TRBJ2-2	TRBD1	CASSATGQGGTGELFF	TGCGCCAGCAGCGCCACGGGACAGGGGGGGACCGGGGAGCTGTTTTTT
medium-sized	TRBV6-1	TRBJ1-4	NA	CASSASPGADEKLFF	TGTGCCAGCAGTGCAAGCCCAGGGGCGGATGAAAAACTGTTTTTT
NA	TRBV10-3	TRBJ1-2	TRBD1	CATDPGQGRYGYTF	TGTGCCACGGATCCGGGACAGGGCCGCTATGGCTACACCTTC
few	TRBV5-1	TRBJ1-4	NA	CASSLRTGGKEKLFF	TGCGCCAGCAGCCTACGGACGGGGGGCAAGGAAAAACTGTTTTTT
NA	TRBV4-3	TRBJ1-2	NA	CASSQDWGRGAGYTF	TGCGCCAGCAGCCAAGATTGGGGACGGGGGGCTGGCTACACCTTC
once	TRBV2	TRBJ1-5	NA	CASRLRDGYQPQHF	TGTGCCAGCAGACTCCGGGACGGGTATCAGCCCCAGCATTTT
NA	TRBV11-1	TRBJ2-1	TRBD2	CASSPGGAESSYNEQFF	TGTGCCAGCAGCCCCGGGGGGGCCGAAAGCTCCTACAATGAGCAGTTCTTC
NA	TRBV10-1	TRBJ2-2	TRBD2	CASSDRGGPRTGELFF	TGCGCCAGCAGTGATCGGGGGGGGCCGCGAACCGGGGAGCTGTTTTTT
few	TRBV2	TRBJ1-3	NA	CASSAEREGNTIYF	TGTGCCAGCAGTGCCGAGAGGGAAGGAAACACCATATATTTT
few	TRBV6-5	TRBJ2-3	NA	CASSYVGHTDTQYF	TGTGCCAGCAGTTACGTGGGGCACACAGATACGCAGTATTTT
NA	TRBV6-5	TRBJ1-3	TRBD1	CASTRDRVGNTIYF	TGTGCCAGCACGAGGGACAGGGTAGGAAACACCATATATTTT
NA	TRBV19	TRBJ1-3	NA	CASSIGAAPGNTIYF	TGTGCCAGTAGTATCGGCGCGGCACCTGGAAACACCATATATTTT
NA	TRBV7-7	TRBJ2-2	NA	CASSPGRPINTGELFF	TGTGCTAGCAGCCCCGGACGCCCCATTAACACCGGGGAGCTGTTTTTT
NA	TRBV2	TRBJ1-4	NA	CASSYRGANEKLFF	TGTGCCAGCAGCTATAGGGGGGCTAATGAAAAACTGTTTTTT
few	TRBV12-5	TRBJ1-2	TRBD1	CASGWDRLRGYTF	TGTGCTAGTGGTTGGGACAGGCTCAGGGGCTACACCTTC
NA	TRBV19	TRBJ1-2	NA	CASSIQGSDNYGYTF	TGTGCCAGTAGTATCCAGGGGTCCGATAACTATGGCTACACCTTC
NA	TRBV11-2	TRBJ2-2	TRBD2	CASSLGPSGGAPGELFF	TGTGCCAGCAGCTTAGGACCTAGCGGGGGGGCTCCCGGGGAGCTGTTTTTT
NA	TRBV18	TRBJ2-5	NA	CASSPPFEISQETQYF	TGTGCCAGCTCACCCCCTTTCGAGATCTCACAAGAGACCCAGTACTTC
once	TRBV10-1	TRBJ1-5	NA	CASRGGGQNSNQLQHF	TGCGCCAGCAGAGGGGGAGGACAGAATAGCAATCAGCTCCAGCATTTT
NA	TRBV10-3	TRBJ1-2	NA	CAISETGRSSGYTF	TGTGCCATCAGTGAAACAGGGCGCAGCTCTGGCTACACCTTC
medium-sized	TRBV5-4	TRBJ1-1	NA	CASSFPGLNTEAFF	TGTGCCAGCAGCTTCCCGGGGTTGAACACTGAAGCTTTCTTT
NA	TRBV11-2	TRBJ2-1	TRBD1	CASSFDRVYNEQFF	TGTGCCAGCAGCTTCGACAGGGTCTACAATGAGCAGTTCTTC
NA	TRBV5-6	TRBJ1-3	NA	CASSLGGAAGNTIYF	TGTGCCAGCAGCTTGGGAGGGGCGGCAGGAAACACCATATATTTT
NA	TRBV5-1	TRBJ2-7	TRBD1	CASSPDRSYEQYF	TGCGCCAGCAGCCCGGACAGGTCCTACGAGCAGTACTTC
NA	TRBV15	TRBJ2-2	TRBD2	CATSRVAGQNTGELFF	TGTGCCACCAGCAGAGTAGCGGGGCAGAACACCGGGGAGCTGTTTTTT
NA	TRBV9	TRBJ2-7	NA	CASSLGTQGPYNNYEQYF	TGTGCCAGCAGCTTGGGGACACAGGGTCCCTATAATAACTACGAGCAGTACTTC
NA	TRBV7-3	TRBJ2-7	NA	CASSLNQGYEQYF	TGTGCCAGCAGTCTCAACCAGGGCTACGAGCAGTACTTC
NA	TRBV27	TRBJ1-5	TRBD1	CASSPDRGYQPQHF	TGTGCCAGCAGCCCGGACAGGGGGTATCAGCCCCAGCATTTT
NA	TRBV5-1	TRBJ2-5	NA	CASSLEQARGETQYF	TGCGCCAGCAGCTTGGAGCAGGCGCGCGGGGAGACCCAGTACTTC
NA	TRBV4-1	TRBJ1-4	TRBD1	CASRRGTGNNEKLFF	TGCGCCAGCAGAAGAGGGACAGGGAATAATGAAAAACTGTTTTTT
NA	TRBV6-1	TRBJ2-1	NA	CASSEMGVSEQFF	TGTGCCAGCAGTGAAATGGGGGTGAGTGAGCAGTTCTTC
NA	TRBV6-1	TRBJ2-3	NA	CASSEEEGAEGTYTQYF	TGTGCCAGCAGTGAAGAGGAGGGGGCTGAAGGAACATATACGCAGTATTTT
NA	TRBV4-2	TRBJ2-1	TRBD2	CASSQEVSGGAHEQFF	TGTGCCAGCAGCCAAGAAGTAAGCGGGGGGGCACACGAGCAGTTCTTC
NA	TRBV4-3	TRBJ2-5	NA	CASSQDWVAAGETQYF	TGCGCCAGCAGCCAAGATTGGGTGGCAGCAGGGGAGACCCAGTACTTC
NA	TRBV7-2	TRBJ1-2	NA	CASSLAVAGDGYTF	TGTGCCAGCAGCTTAGCGGTGGCAGGGGATGGCTACACCTTC
NA	TRBV5-1	TRBJ1-3	NA	CASSLRSAGNTIYF	TGCGCCAGCAGCTTGAGGTCGGCCGGAAACACCATATATTTT
NA	TRBV5-1	TRBJ2-2	NA	CASSLAVEPRANTGELFF	TGCGCCAGCAGCTTGGCCGTGGAACCCCGAGCGAACACCGGGGAGCTGTTTTTT
once	TRBV5-6	TRBJ2-3	TRBD2	CASSSSGGTDTQYF	TGTGCCAGCAGCAGTAGCGGGGGTACAGATACGCAGTATTTT
NA	TRBV28	TRBJ1-2	TRBD1	CASSPGQEPYGYTF	TGTGCCAGCAGTCCAGGACAGGAGCCCTATGGCTACACCTTC